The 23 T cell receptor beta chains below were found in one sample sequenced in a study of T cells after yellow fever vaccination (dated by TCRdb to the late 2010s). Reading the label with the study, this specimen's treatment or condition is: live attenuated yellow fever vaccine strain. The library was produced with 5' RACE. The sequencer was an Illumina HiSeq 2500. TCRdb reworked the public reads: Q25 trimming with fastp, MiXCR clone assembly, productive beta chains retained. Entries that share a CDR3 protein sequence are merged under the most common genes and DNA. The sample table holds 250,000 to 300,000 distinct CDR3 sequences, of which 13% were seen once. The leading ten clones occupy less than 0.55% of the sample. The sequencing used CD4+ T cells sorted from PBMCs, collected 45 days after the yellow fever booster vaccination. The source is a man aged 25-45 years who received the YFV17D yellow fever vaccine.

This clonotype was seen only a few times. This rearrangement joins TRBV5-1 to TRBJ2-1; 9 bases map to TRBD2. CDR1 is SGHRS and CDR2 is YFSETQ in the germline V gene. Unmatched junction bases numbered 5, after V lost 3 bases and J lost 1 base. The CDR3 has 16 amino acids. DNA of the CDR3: TGCGCCAGCAGCTCCAGCGGGAGGAGTTCCTACAATGAGCAGTTCTTC. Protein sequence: CASSSSGRSSYNEQFF.

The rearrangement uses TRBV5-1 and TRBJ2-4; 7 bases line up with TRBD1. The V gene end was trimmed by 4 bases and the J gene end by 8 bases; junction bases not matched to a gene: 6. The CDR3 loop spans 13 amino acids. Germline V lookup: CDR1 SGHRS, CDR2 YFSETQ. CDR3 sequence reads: CASSEGQNDIQYF. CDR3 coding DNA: TGCGCCAGCAGCGAGGGACAGAATGACATTCAGTACTTC. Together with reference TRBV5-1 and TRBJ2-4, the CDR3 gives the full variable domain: KAGVTQTPRYLIKTRGQQVTLSCSPISGHRSVSWYQQTPGQGLQFLFEYFSETQRNKGNFPGRFSGRQFSNSRSEMNVSTLELGDSALYLCASSEGQNDIQYFGAGTRLSVL.

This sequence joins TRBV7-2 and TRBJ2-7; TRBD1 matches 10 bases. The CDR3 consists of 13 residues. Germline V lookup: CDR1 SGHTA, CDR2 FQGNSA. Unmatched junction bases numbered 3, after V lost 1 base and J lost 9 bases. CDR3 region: CASSLGTGGVQYF. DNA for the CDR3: TGTGCCAGCAGCTTAGGGACAGGGGGTGTGCAGTACTTC.

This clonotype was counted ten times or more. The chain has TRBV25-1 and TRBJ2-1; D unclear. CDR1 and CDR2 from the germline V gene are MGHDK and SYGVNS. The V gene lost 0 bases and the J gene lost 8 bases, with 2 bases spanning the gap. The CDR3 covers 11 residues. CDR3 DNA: TGTGCCAGCAGTGAATATTATGAGCAGTTCTTC. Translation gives CASSEYYEQFF.

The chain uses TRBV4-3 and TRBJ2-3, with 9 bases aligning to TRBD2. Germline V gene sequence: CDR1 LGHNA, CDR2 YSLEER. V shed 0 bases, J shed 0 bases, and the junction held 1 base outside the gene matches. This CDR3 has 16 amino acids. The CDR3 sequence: CASSQEAGGSTDTQYF. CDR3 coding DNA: TGCGCCAGCAGCCAAGAGGCGGGGGGGAGCACAGATACGCAGTATTTT.

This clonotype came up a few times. In DNA form, the CDR3 reads TGCGCCAGCAGCCAAACGGGACTAGGAGGCTACGAGCAGTACTTC. Its protein product is CASSQTGLGGYEQYF. The V gene is TRBV4-3, the J gene TRBJ2-7; the match to TRBD2 covers 8 bases. Germline V gives CDR1 LGHNA, CDR2 YSLEER. With 2 bases clipped from V and 3 bases from J, the junction kept 6 bases outside the gene matches. The CDR3 length is 15 residues.

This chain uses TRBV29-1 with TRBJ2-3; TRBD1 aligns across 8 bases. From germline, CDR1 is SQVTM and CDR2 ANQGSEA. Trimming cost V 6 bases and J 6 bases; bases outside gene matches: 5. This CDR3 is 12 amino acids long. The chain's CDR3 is CSVLTGVDTQYF. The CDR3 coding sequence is TGCAGCGTGCTGACAGGGGTTGATACGCAGTATTTT.

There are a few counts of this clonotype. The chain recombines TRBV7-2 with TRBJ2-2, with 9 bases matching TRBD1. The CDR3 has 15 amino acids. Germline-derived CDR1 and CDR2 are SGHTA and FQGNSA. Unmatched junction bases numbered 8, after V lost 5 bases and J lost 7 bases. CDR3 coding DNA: TGTGCCAGCAGCCCTTCGACAGGGGGTCACGGGGAGCTGTTTTTT. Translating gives CASSPSTGGHGELFF.

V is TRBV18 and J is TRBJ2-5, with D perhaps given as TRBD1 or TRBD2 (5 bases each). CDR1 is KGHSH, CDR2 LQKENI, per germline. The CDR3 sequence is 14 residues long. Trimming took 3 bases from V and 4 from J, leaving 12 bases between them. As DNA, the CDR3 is TGTGCCAGCTCACCGGGGTCGGGGCCAGAGACCCAGTACTTC. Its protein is CASSPGSGPETQYF.

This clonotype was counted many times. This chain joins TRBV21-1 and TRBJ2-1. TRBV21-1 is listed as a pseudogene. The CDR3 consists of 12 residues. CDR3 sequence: CASSAYLNEQFF. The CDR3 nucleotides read TGTGCCAGCAGCGCGTACTTGAATGAGCAGTTCTTC.

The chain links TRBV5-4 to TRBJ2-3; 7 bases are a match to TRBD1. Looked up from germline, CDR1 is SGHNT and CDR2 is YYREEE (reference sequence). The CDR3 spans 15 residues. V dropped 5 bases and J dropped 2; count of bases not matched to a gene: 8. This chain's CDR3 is CASRDDRVFTDTQYF. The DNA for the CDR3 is TGTGCCAGCAGGGACGACAGGGTATTCACAGATACGCAGTATTTT. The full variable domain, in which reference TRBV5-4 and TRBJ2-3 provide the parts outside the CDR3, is ETGVTQSPTHLIKTRGQQVTLRCSSQSGHNTVSWYQQALGQGPQFIFQYYREEENGRGNFPPRFSGLQFPNYSSELNVNALELDDSALYLCASRDDRVFTDTQYFGPGTRLTVL.

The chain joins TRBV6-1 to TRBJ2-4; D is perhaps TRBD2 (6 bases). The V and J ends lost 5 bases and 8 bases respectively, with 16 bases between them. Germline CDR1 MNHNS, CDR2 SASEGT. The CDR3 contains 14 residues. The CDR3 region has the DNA TGTGCCAGCAGTCGCCGGGACTTGGGGGACATTCAGTACTTC. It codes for CASSRRDLGDIQYF.

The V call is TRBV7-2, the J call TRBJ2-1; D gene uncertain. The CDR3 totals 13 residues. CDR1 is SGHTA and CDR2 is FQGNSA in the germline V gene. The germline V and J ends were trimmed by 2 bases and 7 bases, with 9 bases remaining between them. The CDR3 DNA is TGTGCCAGCAGCTTAAGTGCCTGGAATGAGCAGTTCTTC. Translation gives CASSLSAWNEQFF.

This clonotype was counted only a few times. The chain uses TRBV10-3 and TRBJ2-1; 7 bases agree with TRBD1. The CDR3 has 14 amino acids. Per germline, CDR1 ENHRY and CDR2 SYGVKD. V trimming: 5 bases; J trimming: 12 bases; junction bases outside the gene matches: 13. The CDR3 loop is CAISSGTETGGQFF. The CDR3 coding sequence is TGTGCCATCAGTTCCGGGACAGAGACTGGTGGGCAGTTCTTC.

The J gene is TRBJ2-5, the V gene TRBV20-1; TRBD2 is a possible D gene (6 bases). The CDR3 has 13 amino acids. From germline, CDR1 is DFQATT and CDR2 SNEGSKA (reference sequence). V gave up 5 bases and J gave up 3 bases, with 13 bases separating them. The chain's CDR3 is CSARDSTKETQYF. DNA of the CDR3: TGCAGTGCTCGGGACTCAACCAAAGAGACCCAGTACTTC.

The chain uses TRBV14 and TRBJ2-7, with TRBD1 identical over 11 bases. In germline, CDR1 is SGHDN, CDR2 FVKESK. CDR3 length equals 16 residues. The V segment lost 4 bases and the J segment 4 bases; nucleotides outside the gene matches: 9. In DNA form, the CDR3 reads TGTGCCAGCAGCCGCCGGACAGGGGGCGTAGAATACGAGCAGTACTTC. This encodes CASSRRTGGVEYEQYF.

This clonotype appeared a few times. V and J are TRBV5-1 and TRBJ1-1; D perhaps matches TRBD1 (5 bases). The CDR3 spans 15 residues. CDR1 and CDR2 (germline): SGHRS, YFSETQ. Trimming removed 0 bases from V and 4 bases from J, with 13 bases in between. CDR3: CASSLGGSGSTEAFF. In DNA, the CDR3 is TGCGCCAGCAGCTTGGGGGGGTCCGGGAGCACTGAAGCTTTCTTT.

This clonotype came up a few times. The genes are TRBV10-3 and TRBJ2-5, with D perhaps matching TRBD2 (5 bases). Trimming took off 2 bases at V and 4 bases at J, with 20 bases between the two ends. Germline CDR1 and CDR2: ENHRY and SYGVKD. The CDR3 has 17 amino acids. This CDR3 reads CAISEGGRLAVGETQYF. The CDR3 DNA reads TGTGCCATCAGTGAGGGTGGGAGATTGGCAGTTGGAGAGACCCAGTACTTC.

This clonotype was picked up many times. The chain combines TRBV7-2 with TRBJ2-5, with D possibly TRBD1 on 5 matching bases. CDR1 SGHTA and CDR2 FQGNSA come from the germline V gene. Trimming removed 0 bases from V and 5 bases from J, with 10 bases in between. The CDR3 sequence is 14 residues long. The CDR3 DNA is TGTGCCAGCAGCTTAGCGTCCAGGGTGGAGACCCAGTACTTC. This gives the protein CASSLASRVETQYF.

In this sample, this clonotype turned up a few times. The CDR3 spells CASRPRLAGVSYEQYF. The CDR3 DNA reads TGTGCCAGCAGACCCCGGCTAGCGGGAGTGAGTTACGAGCAGTACTTC. J is TRBJ2-7 and V is TRBV28; 10 bases are a match to TRBD2. The trim removed 6 bases at V and 4 bases at J, leaving 12 bases unmatched. Germline values: CDR1 MDHEN, CDR2 SYDVKM. This CDR3 is 16 amino acids long.

CDR3 coding DNA: TGTGCCAGCAACCCGAACACCGGGGAGCTGTTTTTT. Translation: CASNPNTGELFF. The J gene is TRBJ2-2, the V gene TRBV7-2; D ambiguous. The germline gives CDR1 SGHTA, CDR2 FQGNSA. Trimming stripped 7 bases from V and 0 bases from J, with 3 bases between. The CDR3 is 12 residues long. Full variable domain (rest looked up from reference TRBV7-2 and TRBJ2-2): GAGVSQSPSNKVTEKGKDVELRCDPISGHTALYWYRQSLGQGLEFLIYFQGNSAPDKSGLPSDRFSAERTGGSVSTLTIQRTQQEDSAVYLCASNPNTGELFFGEGSRLTVL.

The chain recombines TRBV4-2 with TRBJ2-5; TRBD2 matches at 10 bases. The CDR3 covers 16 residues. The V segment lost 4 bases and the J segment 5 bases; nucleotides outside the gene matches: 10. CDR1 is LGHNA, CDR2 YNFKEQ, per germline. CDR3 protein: CASSPQREGRAETQYF. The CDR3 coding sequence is TGTGCCAGCAGCCCTCAGCGGGAGGGCCGGGCGGAGACCCAGTACTTC.

This CDR3 is CASSTEAGDTQYF. The CDR3 DNA sequence: TGTGCCAGCAGTACGGAAGCGGGGGATACGCAGTATTTT. This chain joins TRBV6-2 or TRBV6-3 and TRBJ2-3; 7 nucleotides align to TRBD2. Germline V CDR1 and CDR2: MNHEY, SVGEGT. V was pared by 5 bases and J by 6 bases, with 5 bases of the junction left unmatched. This CDR3 spans 13 amino acids.